A single sample is the source of the 15 T cell receptor beta chains below, sequenced in a study of vaccination effects on CD4 cells after COVID-19. Their recognized antigens are unknown. Sequenced by immunoSEQ multiplex PCR; TCRdb stores in-frame clones only, minus some. The sample gives some 21,000 clones, roughly three quarters of which show up once; around 10% is in the top ten. Before sequencing took place, the ViraFEST assay used viral peptide pools to expand antigen-specific CD4+ T cells. Cells that had been cultured for ten to eleven days were the source of isolated CD4+ T cells. Participants were given two doses of BNT162b2 or mRNA-1273 vaccine. Sequenced here: CD4+ T cells from PBMCs cultured with HCoV-229E spike peptides, sampled after COVID-19 vaccination. All receptors come from a human donor who received a COVID-19 vaccine.

The chain couples TRBV4-1 to TRBJ2-7, with D perhaps TRBD1 or TRBD2 (6 bases each). The germline V gene encodes CDR1 MGHRA and CDR2 YSYEKL. The CDR3 has 14 residues. Trimming removed 4 bases at V and 2 bases at J, with 12 bases between. The CDR3 is CASSLLRGPYEQYF. The CDR3 region has the DNA TGCGCCAGCAGCCTCCTTCGGGGGCCCTACGAGCAGTACTTC.

The rearrangement uses TRBV5-8 and TRBJ2-4; possible D gene TRBD2, 6 bases. The germline V gene encodes CDR1 SGHTS and CDR2 YDEGEE. This CDR3 has 13 amino acids. V was clipped by 6 bases and J by 0 bases, with 7 bases between them. CDR3 sequence: CASMGLAKNIQYF. The DNA for the CDR3 is TGTGCCAGCATGGGACTAGCCAAAAACATTCAGTACTTC. Together with reference TRBV5-8 and TRBJ2-4, the CDR3 gives the full variable domain: EAGVTQSPTHLIKTRGQQATLRCSPISGHTSVYWYQQALGLGLQFLLWYDEGEERNRGNFPPRFSGRQFPNYSSELNVNALELEDSALYLCASMGLAKNIQYFGAGTRLSVL.

This chain uses TRBV6-6 with TRBJ2-6; D is perhaps TRBD2 (6 bases). V dropped 6 bases and J dropped 4 bases, with 13 bases sitting between them. CDR3 size: 15 residues. Germline V CDR1 and CDR2: MNHNY, SVGAGI (reference sequence). The CDR3 region is CASRASAAGANVLTF. As DNA, the CDR3 is TGTGCCAGCAGAGCTAGCGCAGCCGGGGCCAACGTCCTGACTTTC.

The chain recombines TRBV9 with TRBJ2-2, with TRBD1 matching 7 bases. Trimming removed 4 bases from V and 1 base from J; junction bases left unmatched: 7. The CDR3 has 16 amino acids. CDR1 SGDLS and CDR2 YYNGEE come from the germline V gene. The CDR3 reads CASSPETGRNTGELFF. In nucleotides, the CDR3 is TGTGCCAGCAGCCCCGAGACAGGGAGGAACACCGGGGAGCTGTTTTTT.

This chain links TRBV6-4 with TRBJ2-3; D call uncertain. The CDR3 consists of 14 residues. Germline CDR1 and CDR2: MRHNA and SNTAGT. The ends were cut back, 4 bases at V and 1 base at J, with 9 bases in the middle. This chain's CDR3 is CASSVGFGTDTQYF. CDR3 sequence (DNA): TGTGCCAGCAGTGTGGGGTTTGGCACAGATACGCAGTATTTT.

This clone was seen a single time. The V and J genes are TRBV11-2 and TRBJ2-3; TRBD2 aligns across 8 bases. Unmatched junction bases numbered 2, after V lost 3 bases and J lost 3 bases. This CDR3 has 14 residues. Germline V CDR1 and CDR2: SGHAT, FQNNGV. The CDR3 reads CASSLSGGTDTQYF. The CDR3 nucleotides read TGTGCCAGCAGCTTGTCGGGGGGGACAGATACGCAGTATTTT.

V usage is TRBV27 and J usage is TRBJ1-1; D uncertain. V lost 6 bases to trimming and J lost 2 bases, with 4 bases between them. Germline CDR1 reads MNHEY; CDR2 reads SMNVEV (reference sequence). This CDR3 spans 11 amino acids. This CDR3 reads CASRKNTEAFF. In DNA form, the CDR3 reads TGTGCCAGCAGGAAAAACACTGAAGCTTTCTTT.

The V call is TRBV11-2, the J call TRBJ1-2; TRBD1 agrees at 7 bases. Trimming cost V 5 bases and J 4 bases; bases outside gene matches: 7. The CDR3 is 14 residues long. Germline V lookup: CDR1 SGHAT, CDR2 FQNNGV. The CDR3 loop is CASSVLGTVYGYTF. CDR3 coding DNA: TGTGCCAGCAGCGTCCTAGGGACAGTCTATGGCTACACCTTC.

This chain connects TRBV18 to TRBJ2-7; TRBD2 aligns across 14 bases. The CDR3 loop spans 19 amino acids. Trimming took 3 bases from V and 7 from J; bases not matched to a gene: 17. Germline V gene sequence: CDR1 KGHSH, CDR2 LQKENI. The CDR3 spells CASSPRVLGLAGASWEQYF. The CDR3 bases are TGTGCCAGCTCACCCCGTGTCTTGGGACTAGCGGGGGCCTCATGGGAGCAGTACTTC.

This CDR3 is CASSLRTGHSPLHF. CDR3 nucleotides: TGTGCCAGCTCACTACGGACAGGGCATTCACCCCTCCACTTT. The rearrangement joins TRBV18 to TRBJ1-6, with TRBD1 matching 8 bases. After removal of 4 bases from V and 8 bases from J, the junction contained 4 bases not matched to a gene. The CDR3 runs to 14 residues. Germline CDR1 is KGHSH and CDR2 is LQKENI.

V and J are TRBV25-1 and TRBJ2-1, with 7 bases that match TRBD2. The ends lost 4 bases at V and 7 bases at J; junction bases unmatched: 4. Per the germline V gene, CDR1 is MGHDK and CDR2 is SYGVNS. The CDR3 sequence is 13 residues long. DNA for the CDR3: TGTGCCAGCAGTGTAAGCGGGACGAATGAGCAGTTCTTC. This codes for CASSVSGTNEQFF. The complete variable domain, with remaining parts taken from reference TRBV25-1 and TRBJ2-1, reads EADIYQTPRYLVIGTGKKITLECSQTMGHDKMYWYQQDPGMELHLIHYSYGVNSTEKGDLSSESTVSRIRTEHFPLTLESARPSHTSQYLCASSVSGTNEQFFGPGTRLTVL.

The CDR3: CASSLLILAGVSNEQFF. For the CDR3, the DNA is TGCGCCAGCAGCTTACTAATACTAGCGGGAGTCTCCAATGAGCAGTTCTTC. This rearrangement joins TRBV5-1 to TRBJ2-1; 11 bases line up with TRBD2. With V trimmed by 2 bases and J by 6 bases, 10 bases remained unmatched. This CDR3 has 17 amino acids. Germline V gives CDR1 SGHRS, CDR2 YFSETQ.

The chain carries TRBV7-8 and TRBJ1-1; weak D call: TRBD1 (5 bases). This CDR3 has 14 residues. Trimming cost V 5 bases and J 5 bases, with 15 bases left between them. The germline gives CDR1 SGHVS, CDR2 FQNEAQ. CDR3 DNA: TGTGCCAGCAGCAGTTGGCAGGGCGGTACTGAAGCTTTCTTT. Protein: CASSSWQGGTEAFF.

The J gene is TRBJ1-1, the V gene TRBV4-1, with 7 bases aligning to TRBD1. Looked up from germline, CDR1 is MGHRA and CDR2 is YSYEKL. Unmatched junction bases numbered 2, after V lost 0 bases and J lost 1 base. CDR3 size: 15 residues. CDR3 region: CASSQDHRGNTEAFF. CDR3 nucleotide sequence: TGCGCCAGCAGCCAAGATCACAGGGGGAACACTGAAGCTTTCTTT.

The V and J genes are TRBV5-1 and TRBJ1-5; the D is unclear. V was shortened by 0 bases and J by 0 bases, with 4 bases between the two germline ends. Germline lookup yields CDR1 SGHRS and CDR2 YFSETQ. The CDR3 has 14 residues. The CDR3 loop reads CASSLAGSNQPQHF. CDR3 nucleotide sequence: TGCGCCAGCAGCTTGGCCGGTAGCAATCAGCCCCAGCATTTT.